Presented here are 24 T cell receptor beta chains from one specimen sequenced in a study of blood T cell repertoires in COVID-19. The table came from immunoSEQ multiplex PCR; TCRdb's copy has only in-frame clones and leaves some out. The table shows 50,000 to 60,000 clones, with roughly four fifths occurring only once. Source material: peripheral blood. The receptors shown here come from a man older than 75 with COVID-19, enrolled during active disease.

This rearrangement joins TRBV15 to TRBJ1-2; D is possibly TRBD1 (5 bases). Germline CDR1 reads LNHNV; CDR2 reads YYDKDF (reference sequence). Trimming took off 0 bases at V and 4 bases at J, with 12 bases between the two ends. This CDR3 contains 15 residues. In DNA, the CDR3 is TGTGCCACCAGCAGAGATACGGGGGTAATCTATGGCTACACCTTC. Protein: CATSRDTGVIYGYTF.

With regard to this clone: This specimen includes other DNA sequences encoding the same CDR3. This chain connects TRBV19 to TRBJ1-3; 7 bases are shared with TRBD1. The V and J ends lost 4 bases and 1 base, in that order; junction bases with no gene match: 4. Germline assignment: CDR1 LNHDA and CDR2 SQIVND (reference sequence). This CDR3 comprises 15 residues. The CDR3 bases are TGTGCCAGTAGTAGGGACAGCCGATCTGGAAACACCATATATTTT. It is translated as CASSRDSRSGNTIYF.

This chain links TRBV28 with TRBJ1-6; D remains unclear. V was trimmed by 5 bases and J by 7 bases, leaving 12 bases between them. The CDR3 covers 14 residues. Looked up from germline, CDR1 is MDHEN and CDR2 is SYDVKM. CDR3 nucleotides: TGTGCCAGCAGTCTCCGGGGATCCAATTCACCCCTCCACTTT. Protein sequence: CASSLRGSNSPLHF.

The CDR3, as DNA: TGCAGCGTTGAGGGACCGGGACAGGGATTCCCCGCTGGCACAGATACGCAGTATTTT. Amino acid sequence: CSVEGPGQGFPAGTDTQYF. V usage is TRBV29-1 and J usage is TRBJ2-3; 9 nucleotides match TRBD1. CDR3 size: 19 residues. Trimming at V came to 3 bases and at J to 1 base, leaving 17 bases not matched to a gene. Germline V gene data show CDR1 as SQVTM and CDR2 as ANQGSEA.

J is TRBJ2-3 and V is TRBV27, with D possibly TRBD2 on 5 matching bases. V was shortened by 3 bases and J by 2 bases, with 6 bases between the two germline ends. Germline V CDR1 and CDR2: MNHEY, SMNVEV (reference sequence). CDR3 length: 13 residues. CDR3 nucleotides: TGTGCCAGCAGTTTTGACTACACAGATACGCAGTATTTT. Encoded protein: CASSFDYTDTQYF.

This sequence joins TRBV19 and TRBJ1-5, with a possible D match to TRBD1 (5 bases). Trimming removed 2 bases from V and 2 bases from J, with 13 bases in between. The CDR3 length is 16 residues. Germline-derived CDR1 and CDR2 are LNHDA and SQIVND (reference sequence). CDR3 coding DNA: TGTGCCAGTAGTATAAGCGGGGGTAAGGGCAATCAGCCCCAGCATTTT. This encodes CASSISGGKGNQPQHF.

The rearrangement joins TRBV27 to TRBJ1-6; TRBD1 aligns across 10 bases. This CDR3 region has 20 residues. Germline lookup yields CDR1 MNHEY and CDR2 SMNVEV (reference sequence). Germline trimming cut 0 bases from V and 4 bases from J; bases unmatched to any gene: 12. CDR3: CASSLSSAATGGVYNSPLHF. The CDR3 DNA is TGTGCCAGCAGTTTATCATCCGCCGCGACAGGGGGCGTTTATAATTCACCCCTCCACTTT.

Only one count was recorded for this clone. This chain joins TRBV5-1 and TRBJ2-7; D remains unclear. The CDR3 runs 17 residues. V shed 3 bases and J shed 2 bases, with 21 bases lying between them. Germline V gene data show CDR1 as SGHRS and CDR2 as YFSETQ. Here the CDR3 DNA reads TGCGCCAGCAGCTCAAGACAACCCCTGGGCGTGGCCTACGAGCAGTACGTC. Its translation: CASSSRQPLGVAYEQYV.

This clone was counted a few times. V gene TRBV15 combines with J gene TRBJ2-1, with D maybe TRBD2 (5 bases). This CDR3 comprises 15 residues. Germline CDR1 LNHNV, CDR2 YYDKDF (reference sequence). V was trimmed by 2 bases and J by 2 bases, leaving 10 bases between them. CDR3 sequence: CATSRLAQTYNEQFF. The CDR3 DNA follows: TGTGCCACCAGCAGACTAGCTCAGACCTACAATGAGCAGTTCTTC. Looking up the rest from reference TRBV15 and TRBJ2-1 gives the full variable domain: DAMVIQNPRYQVTQFGKPVTLSCSQTLNHNVMYWYQQKSSQAPKLLFHYYDKDFNNEADTPDNFQSRRPNTSFCFLDIRSPGLGDTAMYLCATSRLAQTYNEQFFGPGTRLTVL.

The chain's CDR3 is CASSSGTAPKAEAFF. CDR3 in DNA: TGTGCCAGCAGTTCAGGGACAGCTCCTAAGGCTGAAGCTTTCTTT. The chain couples TRBV6-5 to TRBJ1-1; 7 bases line up with TRBD1. The V and J ends lost 4 bases and 6 bases, in that order; junction bases with no gene match: 11. Germline V gene lookup returns CDR1 MNHEY and CDR2 SVGAGI. The CDR3 contains 15 residues.

This chain uses TRBV6-5 with TRBJ2-2; TRBD1 might be the D (5 bases). The CDR3 length is 16 residues. Trimming removed 3 bases at V and 1 base at J, with 12 bases between. CDR1 MNHEY and CDR2 SVGAGI come from the germline V gene. The CDR3 loop reads CASSYSRQKNTGELFF. In DNA form, the CDR3 reads TGTGCCAGCAGTTATTCGAGACAGAAGAACACCGGGGAGCTGTTTTTT.

The J gene is TRBJ1-1, the V gene TRBV5-1; D is perhaps TRBD1 (6 bases). The CDR3 has 16 amino acids. V lost 0 bases to trimming and J lost 5 bases, with 17 bases between them. The V gene's germline CDR1 is SGHRS and CDR2 YFSETQ. DNA for the CDR3: TGCGCCAGCAGCTTGGCCGGCCGAGGGGGAAGGACTGAAGCTTTCTTT. This codes for CASSLAGRGGRTEAFF.

V and J are TRBV5-1 and TRBJ2-3; 11 positions match TRBD2. Germline CDR1 SGHRS, CDR2 YFSETQ. The CDR3 consists of 16 residues. V dropped 0 bases and J dropped 3; count of bases not matched to a gene: 3. The CDR3 loop reads CASSLDVAGGTDTQYF. The CDR3 bases are TGCGCCAGCAGCTTGGATGTAGCGGGAGGGACAGATACGCAGTATTTT.

The chain recombines TRBV9 with TRBJ2-5; 7 bases align to TRBD1. Losses at the gene ends were 3 bases for V and 4 bases for J; bases not matched to a gene: 3. Looked up from germline, CDR1 is SGDLS and CDR2 is YYNGEE. The CDR3 runs 13 residues. CDR3 nucleotide sequence: TGTGCCAGCAGCGCTCGACAGGGAGAGACCCAGTACTTC. Its protein product is CASSARQGETQYF.

V usage is TRBV5-1 and J usage is TRBJ1-1, with D hard to call. V was pared by 8 bases and J by 0 bases, with 14 bases between. CDR3 length equals 14 residues. CDR1 is SGHRS and CDR2 is YFSETQ in the germline V gene. CDR3 in amino acids: CASSAGVMNTEAFF. The CDR3 nucleotides read TGCGCCAGTAGCGCAGGTGTCATGAACACTGAAGCTTTCTTT. The full variable domain, its missing parts supplied by reference TRBV5-1 and TRBJ1-1, is KAGVTQTPRYLIKTRGQQVTLSCSPISGHRSVSWYQQTPGQGLQFLFEYFSETQRNKGNFPGRFSGRQFSNSRSEMNVSTLELGDSALYLCASSAGVMNTEAFFGQGTRLTVV.

The chain carries TRBV21-1 and TRBJ2-3; the table names TRBD2, a call not compared with the DNA. TRBV21-1 is given as a pseudogene. This CDR3 has 18 amino acids. The CDR3, as DNA: TGTGCCAGCAGCTCTTGTAGGGGACTAGCGGGAGACCCAGATACGCAGTATTTT. It codes for CASSSCRGLAGDPDTQYF.

The count of this clone is one. The J gene is TRBJ2-3, the V gene TRBV5-4; 9 bases are shared with TRBD2. Trimming removed 0 bases from V and 0 bases from J; junction bases left unmatched: 2. Germline V gene lookup returns CDR1 SGHNT and CDR2 YYREEE (reference sequence). The CDR3 has 16 amino acids. CDR3: CASSLGLADSTDTQYF. For the CDR3, the DNA is TGTGCCAGCAGCTTGGGACTAGCGGATAGCACAGATACGCAGTATTTT.

With respect to this clone: Other DNA sequences from this sample encode an identical CDR3 as well. V is TRBV7-9 and J is TRBJ2-1, with 10 bases aligning to TRBD2. The CDR3 runs to 16 residues. With V trimmed by 2 bases and J by 1 base, 2 bases remained unmatched. Germline V gene lookup returns CDR1 SEHNR and CDR2 FQNEAQ (reference sequence). The DNA for the CDR3 is TGTGCCAGCAGCTTATCACTAGCGGGGTCCTACAATGAGCAGTTCTTC. It specifies CASSLSLAGSYNEQFF.

The chain combines TRBV7-3 with TRBJ2-3; D call uncertain. The CDR3 consists of 13 residues. In germline, CDR1 is SGHTA, CDR2 FQGTGA. Trimming took 4 bases from V and 0 from J, leaving 5 bases between them. The CDR3 DNA reads as TGTGCCAGCAGCTCCCAAAGCACAGATACGCAGTATTTT. This gives the protein CASSSQSTDTQYF.

The V and J genes are TRBV6-5 and TRBJ1-4; perhaps TRBD1 as D (5 bases). CDR1 and CDR2 (germline): MNHEY, SVGAGI. V was shortened by 4 bases and J by 7 bases, with 13 bases between the two germline ends. This CDR3 region has 14 residues. In DNA, the CDR3 is TGTGCCAGCAGTTTCGGGCAGGGAGGTGAAAAACTGTTTTTT. As protein: CASSFGQGGEKLFF.

This sequence joins TRBV7-2 and TRBJ1-1; TRBD1 matches 8 bases. Looked up from germline, CDR1 is SGHTA and CDR2 is FQGNSA. Unmatched junction bases numbered 6, after V lost 4 bases and J lost 5 bases. There are 14 residues in the CDR3. CDR3 in amino acids: CASSWTGSGTEAFF. DNA of the CDR3: TGTGCCAGCAGCTGGACAGGGTCGGGGACTGAAGCTTTCTTT. The full variable domain, completed using reference TRBV7-2 and TRBJ1-1, is GAGVSQSPSNKVTEKGKDVELRCDPISGHTALYWYRQSLGQGLEFLIYFQGNSAPDKSGLPSDRFSAERTGGSVSTLTIQRTQQEDSAVYLCASSWTGSGTEAFFGQGTRLTVV.

The chain has TRBV12-5 and TRBJ2-1; TRBD1 agrees at 7 bases. Germline V gene sequence: CDR1 LGHNT, CDR2 FRNRAP. The CDR3 contains 19 residues. The ends lost 1 base at V and 2 bases at J; junction bases unmatched: 14. CDR3 DNA: TGTGCTAGTGGTTTGGCCATTGGACCGGGACAGAGGCCCTACAATGAGCAGTTCTTC. Its translation is CASGLAIGPGQRPYNEQFF.

This chain uses TRBV11-2 with TRBJ2-7, with D maybe TRBD2 (6 bases). The CDR3 consists of 14 residues. Germline CDR1 SGHAT, CDR2 FQNNGV. Trimming left V 5 bases short and J 0 bases short, with 11 bases between. As DNA, the CDR3 is TGTGCCAGCAGCGCGGGGACGGACTCCTACGAGCAGTACTTC. Its translation is CASSAGTDSYEQYF. Full variable domain (rest looked up from reference TRBV11-2 and TRBJ2-7): EAGVAQSPRYKIIEKRQSVAFWCNPISGHATLYWYQQILGQGPKLLIQFQNNGVVDDSQLPKDRFSAERLKGVDSTLKIQPAKLEDSAVYLCASSAGTDSYEQYFGPGTRLTVT.

The chain carries TRBV5-6 and TRBJ1-2, with 9 bases lining up with TRBD1. The V gene's germline CDR1 is SGHDT and CDR2 YYEEEE. The V segment lost 4 bases and the J segment 5 bases; nucleotides outside the gene matches: 3. The CDR3 contains 13 residues. The CDR3: CASSHDRGYGYTF. The CDR3 coding sequence is TGTGCCAGCAGCCATGACAGGGGGTATGGCTACACCTTC.